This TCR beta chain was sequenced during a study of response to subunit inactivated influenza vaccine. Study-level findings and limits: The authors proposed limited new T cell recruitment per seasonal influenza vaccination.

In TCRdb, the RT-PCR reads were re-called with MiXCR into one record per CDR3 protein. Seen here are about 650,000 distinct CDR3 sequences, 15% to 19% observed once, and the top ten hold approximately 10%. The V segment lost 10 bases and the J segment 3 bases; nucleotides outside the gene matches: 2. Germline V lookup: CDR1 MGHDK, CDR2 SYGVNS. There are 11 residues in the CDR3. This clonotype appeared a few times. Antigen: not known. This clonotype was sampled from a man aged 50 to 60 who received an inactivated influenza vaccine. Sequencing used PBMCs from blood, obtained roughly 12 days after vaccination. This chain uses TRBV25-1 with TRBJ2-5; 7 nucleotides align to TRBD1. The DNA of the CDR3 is TGTGCCACCCAGGGGGAAGAGACCCAGTACTTC. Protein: CATQGEETQYF.